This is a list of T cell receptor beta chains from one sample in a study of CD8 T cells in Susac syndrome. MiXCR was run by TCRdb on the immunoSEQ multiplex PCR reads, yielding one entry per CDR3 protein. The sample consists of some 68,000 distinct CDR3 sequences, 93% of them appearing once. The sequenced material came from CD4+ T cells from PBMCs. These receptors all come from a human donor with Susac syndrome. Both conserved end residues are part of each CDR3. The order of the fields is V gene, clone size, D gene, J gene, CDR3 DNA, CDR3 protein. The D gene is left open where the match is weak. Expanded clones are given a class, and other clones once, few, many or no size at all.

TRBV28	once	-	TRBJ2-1	TGTGCCAGCAGATCGCGGGGGCCCCGAATCGATGAGCAGTTCTTC	CASRSRGPRIDEQFF
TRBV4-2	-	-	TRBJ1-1	TGTGCCAGCAGCCAAGGGCAACAGGGACGGGCGAACACTGAAGCTTTCTTT	CASSQGQQGRANTEAFF
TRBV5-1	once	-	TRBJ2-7	TGCGCCAGCTCACTTGGAGGTACAGGCGCTTACGAGCAGTACTTC	CASSLGGTGAYEQYF
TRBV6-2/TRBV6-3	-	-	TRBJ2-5	TGTGCCAGCACCCAGAGCCAAGAGACCCAGTACTTC	CASTQSQETQYF
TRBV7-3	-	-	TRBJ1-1	TGTGCCAGCAGCCCTCTCCCACCAGGGATGGCGGGTGAAGCTTTCTTT	CASSPLPPGMAGEAFF
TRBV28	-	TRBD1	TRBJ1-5	TGTGCCAGCAGTTTAGGGACAGGGTCTAGTCAGCCCCAGCATTTT	CASSLGTGSSQPQHF
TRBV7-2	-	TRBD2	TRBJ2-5	TGTGCCAGCAGCTTCCTAGCGGCCGGGGAGACCCAGTACTTC	CASSFLAAGETQYF
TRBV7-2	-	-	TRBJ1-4	TGTGCCAGCAGCTTAGGCGGGGAGAATGAAAAACTGTTTTTT	CASSLGGENEKLFF
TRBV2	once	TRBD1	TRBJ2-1	TGTGCCAGCAGTGAAGCTGGGACAGGGTCTGGGAATGAGCAGTTCTTC	CASSEAGTGSGNEQFF
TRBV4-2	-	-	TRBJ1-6	TGTGCCAGCAGCCAAGGGGTAAGGGATTCACCCCTCCACTTT	CASSQGVRDSPLHF
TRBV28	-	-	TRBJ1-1	TGTGCCAGCCGGGGGACACTTAACACTGAAGCTTTCTTT	CASRGTLNTEAFF
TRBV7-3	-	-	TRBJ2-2	TGTGCCAGCAGCTTGACAGGGAACACCGGGGAGCTGTTTTTT	CASSLTGNTGELFF
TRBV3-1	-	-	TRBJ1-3	TGTGCCAGCAGCCACGTCATCGGGACCGACGGAAACACCATATATTTT	CASSHVIGTDGNTIYF
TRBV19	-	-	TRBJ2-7	TGTGCCAGTAGTATCCAGCAGGGAGGCAACGAGCAGTACTTC	CASSIQQGGNEQYF
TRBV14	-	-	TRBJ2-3	TGTGCCAGCAGCTACTACTTCGGGTTCCTGACCAAACCCCTTGGCCCTTTT	CASSYYFGFLTKPLGPF
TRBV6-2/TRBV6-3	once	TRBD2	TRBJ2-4	TGTGCCAGCAGCCATCCCCCGGGGGGAGGGCCCAAAAACATTCAGTACTTC	CASSHPPGGGPKNIQYF
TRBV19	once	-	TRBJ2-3	TGTGCCAGTGCACCTAGCCCGGTGGGGGTGTCAGATACGCAGTATTTT	CASAPSPVGVSDTQYF